The present entry profiles one TCR beta chain with its context. The antigen is undetermined. This entry belongs to a study of T cell responses to AZD1222 COVID-19 vaccine. The study, taken as a whole, reports: Possibly, clonal diversity was underestimated; donors were largely white British and included more females. Variant regions that are unmutated are reportedly the target of nearly half of spike-specific TCRs.

The length of the CDR3 is 15 residues. Germline CDR1 is SGHNT and CDR2 is YYREEE (reference sequence). J gave up 2 bases and V 2 bases, and 4 bases lay outside the gene matches. Data came from immunoSEQ multiplex PCR; TCRdb stores just in-frame clones and leaves some out. The sample yields over 100,000 clones, 70% to 90% seen once. Sample: peripheral blood, taken on day 0 of AZD1222 vaccination. The rearrangement joins TRBV5-4 to TRBJ2-3, with 8 nucleotides matching TRBD2. The receptor comes from an adult in good health. The CDR3 protein is CASSLQAGATDTQYF. The CDR3 DNA reads TGTGCCAGCAGCTTACAAGCGGGAGCCACAGATACGCAGTATTTT.